The T cell receptor (beta chain) described here comes from a study of response to subunit inactivated influenza vaccine. Study-wide results and limits: The authors suggested that few new T cells are recruited per seasonal influenza vaccination.

With V trimmed by 5 bases and J by 3 bases, 7 bases remained unmatched. The CDR3 has 15 amino acids. This clonotype showed up many times. The antigen is unknown. TCRdb reprocessed the RT-PCR reads via MiXCR and lists one record per CDR3 protein. The data hold about 700,000 distinct CDR3 sequences, with approximately 14% observed a single time. The sequences come from PBMCs from blood, collected about 11 days after vaccination. The clonotype comes from a middle-aged man who received an inactivated influenza vaccine. The chain employs TRBV12-3 or TRBV12-4 and TRBJ2-7; 10 bases align to TRBD2. Here the CDR3 reads CASSPSGGVFYEQYF. The CDR3 nucleotides read TGTGCCAGCAGTCCAAGCGGGGGGGTTTTCTACGAGCAGTACTTC.